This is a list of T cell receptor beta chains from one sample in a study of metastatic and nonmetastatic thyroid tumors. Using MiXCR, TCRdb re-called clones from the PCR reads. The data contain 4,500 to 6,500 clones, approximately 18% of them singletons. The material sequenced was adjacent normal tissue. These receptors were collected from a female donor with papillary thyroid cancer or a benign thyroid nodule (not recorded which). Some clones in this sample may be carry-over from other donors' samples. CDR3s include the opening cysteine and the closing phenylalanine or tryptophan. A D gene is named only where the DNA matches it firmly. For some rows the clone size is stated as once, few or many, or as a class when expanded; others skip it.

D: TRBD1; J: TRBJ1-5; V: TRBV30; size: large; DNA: TGTGCCTGGAGTAGTGGGACAGGGGTTCAGCCCCAGCATTTT; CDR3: CAWSSGTGVQPQHF
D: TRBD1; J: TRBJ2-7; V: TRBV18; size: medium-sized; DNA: TGTGCCAGCTCATCGGGACAGGGGGCAGGCGAGCAGTACTTC; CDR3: CASSSGQGAGEQYF
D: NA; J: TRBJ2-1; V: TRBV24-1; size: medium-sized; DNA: TGTGCCACCAGTGAGCGCCAGGACTTCTACAATGAGCAGTTCTTC; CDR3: CATSERQDFYNEQFF
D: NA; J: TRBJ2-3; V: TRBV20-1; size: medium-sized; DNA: TGCAGTGCTAGAGCGGGTGCCGGCACAGATACGCAGTATTTT; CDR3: CSARAGAGTDTQYF
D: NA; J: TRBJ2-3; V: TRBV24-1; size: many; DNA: TGTGCCACCAGTGACATAAAGGGGGCGGGGGGACCCACAGATACGCAGTATTTT; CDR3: CATSDIKGAGGPTDTQYF
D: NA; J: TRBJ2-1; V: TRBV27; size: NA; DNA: TGTGCCAGCAGTTTATCACAGGGTGGCGAGCAGTTCTTC; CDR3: CASSLSQGGEQFF
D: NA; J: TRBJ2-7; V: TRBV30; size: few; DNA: TGTGCCCAACGGCGGTCGAGCTCCTACGAGCAGTACTTC; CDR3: CAQRRSSSYEQYF
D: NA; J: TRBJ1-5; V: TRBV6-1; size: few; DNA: TGTGCCAGCAGTGGAACCGGTACCGATGGTCAGCCCCAGCATTTT; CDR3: CASSGTGTDGQPQHF
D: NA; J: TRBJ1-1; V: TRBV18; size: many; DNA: TGTGCCAGCTCACCTCAGATCGGGGAGAGCACTGAAGCTTTCTTT; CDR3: CASSPQIGESTEAFF
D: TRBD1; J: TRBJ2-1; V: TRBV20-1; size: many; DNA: TGCAGTGCTAGAGATCCTGGATTTGTGACAGGGGGCAATGAGCAGTTCTTC; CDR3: CSARDPGFVTGGNEQFF
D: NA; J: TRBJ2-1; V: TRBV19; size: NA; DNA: TGTGCCAGTAGTATCCGCACTGCCCCCTCCTACAATGAGCAGTTCTTC; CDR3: CASSIRTAPSYNEQFF
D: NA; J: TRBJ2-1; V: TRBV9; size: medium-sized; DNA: TGTGCCAGCAGCCCCGCACTGGGGGCCAATGAGCAGTTCTTC; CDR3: CASSPALGANEQFF
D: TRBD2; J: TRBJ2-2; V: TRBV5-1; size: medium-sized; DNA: TGCGCCTGTCGACTAGCGGGCTTGAACACCGGGGAGCTGTTTTTT; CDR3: CACRLAGLNTGELFF
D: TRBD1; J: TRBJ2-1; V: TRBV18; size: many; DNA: TGTGCCAGCTCCCCGGTCCGGGACAGGGCATTGGATGAGCAGTTCTTC; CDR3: CASSPVRDRALDEQFF
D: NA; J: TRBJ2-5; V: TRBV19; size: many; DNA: TGTGCCAGTAGTCCCAGGTCAGCTCAAGAGACCCAGTACTTC; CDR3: CASSPRSAQETQYF
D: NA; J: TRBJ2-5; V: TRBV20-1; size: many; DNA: TGCAGTGCTAGCCGGGACACAGAGACCCAGTACTTC; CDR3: CSASRDTETQYF
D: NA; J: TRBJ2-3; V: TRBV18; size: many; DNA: TGTGCCAGCTCACCCCTTAGCACAGATACGCAGTATTTT; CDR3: CASSPLSTDTQYF
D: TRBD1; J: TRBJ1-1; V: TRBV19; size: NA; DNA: TGTGCCAGTACCCCGACAGGGGGCGGCACTGAAGCTTTCTTT; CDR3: CASTPTGGGTEAFF
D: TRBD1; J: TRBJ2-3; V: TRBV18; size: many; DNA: TGTGCCAGCTCACCAGATTTTGGACAGGGAGTTCAGAATCGACCAGATACGCAGTATTTT; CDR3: CASSPDFGQGVQNRPDTQYF
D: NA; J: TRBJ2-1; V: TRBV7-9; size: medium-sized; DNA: TGTGCCAGCAGCTTAGAGGGAGGAGGGTATGAGCAGTTCTTC; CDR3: CASSLEGGGYEQFF
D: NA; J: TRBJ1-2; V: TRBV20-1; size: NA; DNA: TGCAGTGCTCCATATGGCGACTCCTTC; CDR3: CSAPYGDSF
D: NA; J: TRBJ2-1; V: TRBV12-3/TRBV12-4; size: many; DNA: TGTGCCAGCAGTTTCTCGGGGGAAGATGAGCAGTTCTTC; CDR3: CASSFSGEDEQFF
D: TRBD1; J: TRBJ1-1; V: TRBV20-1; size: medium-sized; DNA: TGCAGTGCTAATCCGGGACAGTACACTGAAGCTTTCTTT; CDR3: CSANPGQYTEAFF
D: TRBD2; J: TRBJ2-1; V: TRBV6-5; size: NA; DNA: TGCGCCAGCAGCCCCGGGGAGGGCAATGAGCAGTTCTTC; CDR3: CASSPGEGNEQFF
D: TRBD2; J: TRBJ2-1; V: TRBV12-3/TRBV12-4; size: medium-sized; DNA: TGTGCCAGCAGGGCTTGGGGGGGAGGATACAATGAGCAGTTCTTC; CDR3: CASRAWGGGYNEQFF
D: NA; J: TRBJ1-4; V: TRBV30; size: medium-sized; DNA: TGTGCCTGCGTCCTGGGCGAAAAACTGTTTTTT; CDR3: CACVLGEKLFF
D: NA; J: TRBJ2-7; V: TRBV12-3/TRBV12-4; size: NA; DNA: TGTGCCAGCAGTCGGGGCCACGAGCAGTACTTC; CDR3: CASSRGHEQYF
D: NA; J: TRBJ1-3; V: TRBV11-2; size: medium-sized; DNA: TGTGCCAGCAGCTCAGGGACGGTCTCTGGAAACACCATATATTTT; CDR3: CASSSGTVSGNTIYF
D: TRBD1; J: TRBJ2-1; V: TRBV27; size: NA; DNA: TGTGCCAGCAGTTTATCGACTGCACAGGGGGCTTACAATGAGCAGTTCTTC; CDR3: CASSLSTAQGAYNEQFF
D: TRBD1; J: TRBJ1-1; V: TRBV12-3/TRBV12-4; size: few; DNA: TGTGCCAGCATTTTAAGTGGGACAGCCGAAGCTTTCTTT; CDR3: CASILSGTAEAFF
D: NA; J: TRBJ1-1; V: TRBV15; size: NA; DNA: TGTGCCACCAGCAGAGGGCGCTCCACTGAAGCTTTCTTT; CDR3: CATSRGRSTEAFF
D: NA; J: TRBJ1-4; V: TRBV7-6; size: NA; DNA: TGTGCCAGCAGCCTGTGTACGGGTGATAATGAGAAACTTTTTTTT; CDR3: CASSLCTGDNEKLFF
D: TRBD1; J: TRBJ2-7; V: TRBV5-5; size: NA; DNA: TGTGCCAGCAGTAAGGTAGGGACAGGGGCCTACGAGCAGTACTTC; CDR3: CASSKVGTGAYEQYF
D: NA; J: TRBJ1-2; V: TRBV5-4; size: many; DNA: TGTGCCAGCCGACCTAGAGACAGAAATGGCTACACCTTC; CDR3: CASRPRDRNGYTF
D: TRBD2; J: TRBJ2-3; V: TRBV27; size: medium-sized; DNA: TGTGCCAGCAGTCCCCGACTAGCGGGGGGCACAGATACGCAGTATTTT; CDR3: CASSPRLAGGTDTQYF
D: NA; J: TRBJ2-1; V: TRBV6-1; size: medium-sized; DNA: TGTGCCAGCAGTTCCCTAGGGGTTCGGGGTGAGCAGTTCTTC; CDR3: CASSSLGVRGEQFF
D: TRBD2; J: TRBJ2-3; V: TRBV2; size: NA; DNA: TGTGCCAGCAGTCAAACTAGCGGGAGCCCGGGGGCAGATACGCAGTATTTT; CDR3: CASSQTSGSPGADTQYF
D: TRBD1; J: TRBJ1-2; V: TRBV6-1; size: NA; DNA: TGTGCCAGCAGATACCCTATGGACAGGGGAAAGTATGGCTACACCTTC; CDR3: CASRYPMDRGKYGYTF
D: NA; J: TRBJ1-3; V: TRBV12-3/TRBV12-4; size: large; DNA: TGTGCCAGCAGTGACAGTACTGGAAACACCATATATTTT; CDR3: CASSDSTGNTIYF
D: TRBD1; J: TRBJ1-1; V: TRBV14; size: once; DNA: TGTGCCAGCAGCCTCCTCTGGACAGGGGGCACTGAAGCTTTCTTT; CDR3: CASSLLWTGGTEAFF
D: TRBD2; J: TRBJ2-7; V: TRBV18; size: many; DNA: TGTGCCAGCTTACCTCCCAGGTTAGGGTTGCGGGAGTTCAACGAGCAGTACTTC; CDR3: CASLPPRLGLREFNEQYF
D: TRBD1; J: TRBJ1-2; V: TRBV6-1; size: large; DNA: TGTGCCAGCAGTGCCAACAGGGGAGCCTATGGCTACACCTTC; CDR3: CASSANRGAYGYTF
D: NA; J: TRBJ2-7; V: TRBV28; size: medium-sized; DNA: TGTGCCAGCAGTTCGGTCAACCCCGGACAGCCTGACTACGAGCAGTACTTC; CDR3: CASSSVNPGQPDYEQYF
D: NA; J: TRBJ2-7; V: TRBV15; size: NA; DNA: TGTGCCACCACCAGAGAGTTAGGGTTCCACGAGCAGTACTTC; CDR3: CATTRELGFHEQYF
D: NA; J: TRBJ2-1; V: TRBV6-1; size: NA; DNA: TGTGCCAGCAGTGAACTGGGACCTAGCTCCTACAATGAGCAGTTCTTC; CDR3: CASSELGPSSYNEQFF
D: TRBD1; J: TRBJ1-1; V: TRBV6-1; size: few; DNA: TGTGCCAGCAGTCGGGGGACAGGGGGCACTGAAGCTTTCTTT; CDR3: CASSRGTGGTEAFF
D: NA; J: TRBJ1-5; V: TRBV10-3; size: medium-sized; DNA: TGTGCCATCAGGGGGAGTAATCAGCCCCAGCATTTT; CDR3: CAIRGSNQPQHF
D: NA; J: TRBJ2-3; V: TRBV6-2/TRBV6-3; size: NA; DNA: TGTGCCAGCAGTTACTCTTCGACGGGACCAAGGACAGATACGCAGTATTTT; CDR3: CASSYSSTGPRTDTQYF
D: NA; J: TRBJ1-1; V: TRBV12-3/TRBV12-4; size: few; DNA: TGTGCCAGCAGTTTGAAGGGTGGAGGGGGTGAAGCTTTCTTT; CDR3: CASSLKGGGGEAFF
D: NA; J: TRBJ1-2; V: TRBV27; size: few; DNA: TGTGCCAGCAGTTTGAGGTCTGGCTATGGCTACACCTTC; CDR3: CASSLRSGYGYTF
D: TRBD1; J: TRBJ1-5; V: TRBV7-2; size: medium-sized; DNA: TGTGCCAGCAGCTTGGAGGGACAGGGGGGTCAGCCCCAGCATTTT; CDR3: CASSLEGQGGQPQHF
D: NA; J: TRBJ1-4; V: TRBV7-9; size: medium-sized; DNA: TGTGCCAGCAGCTACAGGGAAGCAACTAATGAAAAACTGTTTTTT; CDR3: CASSYREATNEKLFF
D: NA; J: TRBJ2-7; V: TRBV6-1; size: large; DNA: TGTGCCAGCAGCTTATCCCAGGGCTCCTACGAGCAGTACTTC; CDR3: CASSLSQGSYEQYF